A selection of T cell receptor beta chains follows, all from one sample in a study of CD8+CD57+ T cells in acquired aplastic anemia. TCRdb recomputed calls from the reads with MiXCR, one row per CDR3 protein. There are some 120,000 distinct CDR3 sequences in the sample; around 48% occur only once, and under 3% lies in the top ten. Sequencing used sorted CD4+, CD8+, or CD8+CD57+ T cells (not recorded which) from PBMCs. The receptors here all came from a human donor in good health, serving as a control. CDR3s include the opening cysteine and the closing phenylalanine or tryptophan. D genes are given only for firm matches. Not all rows give a size; the values are once, few, many and, for expanded clones, a class.

TRBJ1-4 | few | TRBV2 | . | TGTGCCAGCCTACTGGTTGAAAAACTGTTTTTT | CASLLVEKLFF
TRBJ1-6 | . | TRBV20-1 | . | TGCAGTGCTCCAGCTCAGGCCCTCTATAATTCACCCCTCCACTTT | CSAPAQALYNSPLHF
TRBJ2-3 | many | TRBV7-3 | TRBD2 | TGTGCCAGCAGCTTAAGGATCCTAGCGGGGGGTAGCACAGATACGCAGTATTTT | CASSLRILAGGSTDTQYF
TRBJ1-1 | many | TRBV28 | TRBD1 | TGTGCCAGCAGACAGACAGGGTTCGAAGCTTTCTTT | CASRQTGFEAFF
TRBJ2-5 | many | TRBV7-3 | TRBD2 | TGTGCCAGCTCCCCCACGGGGGGTAATTGGATGGAGACCCAGTACTTC | CASSPTGGNWMETQYF
TRBJ2-2 | . | TRBV27 | TRBD2 | TGTGCCAGCACCCTGAGACGGCCTAGCGGGGGGGCCACCGGGGAGCTGTTTTTT | CASTLRRPSGGATGELFF
TRBJ2-1 | . | TRBV10-2 | . | TGCGCCAGCAGCCAAAGAGGAATTAATGAGCAGTTCTTC | CASSQRGINEQFF
TRBJ1-6 | many | TRBV6-5 | . | TGTGCCAGCAGTTTCCGGTGGCAGGGGAATTCACCCCTCCACTTT | CASSFRWQGNSPLHF
TRBJ2-5 | many | TRBV6-5 | . | TGTGCCAGCAGTTACACGGGCTCCCAAGAGACCCAGTACTTC | CASSYTGSQETQYF
TRBJ2-3 | . | TRBV24-1 | . | TGTGCCACCAGGGCGACAGACAGGGATACGCAGTATTTT | CATRATDRDTQYF
TRBJ1-2 | . | TRBV20-1 | . | TGCAGTGCTAGAACCACAGGGACTCGGAGGGATGGCTACACCTTC | CSARTTGTRRDGYTF
TRBJ2-3 | few | TRBV15 | . | TGTGCCACCAGCAGAGATAAGGCGACAGATACGCAGTATTTT | CATSRDKATDTQYF
TRBJ1-1 | . | TRBV6-2/TRBV6-3 | . | TGTGCCAGCAGTTCGGTCCCCACTGAAGCTTTCTTT | CASSSVPTEAFF
TRBJ1-6 | . | TRBV15 | . | TGTGCCACCAGCAGAGAACGGCAGGGGTCACCCCTCCACTTT | CATSRERQGSPLHF
TRBJ2-1 | . | TRBV29-1 | TRBD2 | TGCAGCGTTGAAGAGGTCAGCGGGGGGTTAACCTACAATGAGCAGTTCTTC | CSVEEVSGGLTYNEQFF
TRBJ2-3 | . | TRBV25-1 | TRBD1 | TGTGCCAGCAGCCCCCGAACGGGACAGGGGGCAGATACGCAGTATTTT | CASSPRTGQGADTQYF
TRBJ1-3 | many | TRBV3-1 | . | TGTGCCAGCAGCCAAGAAGGAAACACCATATATTTT | CASSQEGNTIYF
TRBJ1-5 | . | TRBV6-5 | . | TGTGCCAGCAGTTCGGGAGCCGTTGGCAATCAGCCCCAGCATTTT | CASSSGAVGNQPQHF
TRBJ1-2 | . | TRBV10-3 | . | TGTGCCATCAGTGAATCGGCGGGAGCTAACTATGGCTACACCTTC | CAISESAGANYGYTF
TRBJ2-7 | . | TRBV2 | TRBD1 | TGTGCCAGCAGTTACCCTGGACAGGGCGTAGACGAGCAGTACTTC | CASSYPGQGVDEQYF
TRBJ2-7 | many | TRBV9 | . | TGTGCCAGCAGCGTAGCTCCGGAAGGAGGCGAGCAGTACTTC | CASSVAPEGGEQYF
TRBJ1-4 | many | TRBV24-1 | . | TGTGCCACCCGGTGCTCCGATAGCACAGGAGTAGAAGAAAAACTGTTTTTT | CATRCSDSTGVEEKLFF
TRBJ1-1 | few | TRBV4-2 | . | TGTGCCAGCAGCCAAGATCTGGGGCGGGCTATGGGGGAAGCTTTCTTT | CASSQDLGRAMGEAFF
TRBJ1-2 | many | TRBV19 | . | TGTGCCAGTCAACCCGCGGGGGCAGGGGAATATGGCTACACCTTC | CASQPAGAGEYGYTF
TRBJ1-1 | . | TRBV20-1 | . | TGCAGTGCTATACACCCGGGGGTCGAAGCTTTCTTT | CSAIHPGVEAFF